What follows are 15 T cell receptor beta chains derived from one specimen sequenced in a study of CD8 T cells in Susac syndrome. The authors reverse transcribed 0.5 to 1 ug RNA with random hexamers. TCRdb re-analysed the immunoSEQ multiplex PCR reads in MiXCR, keeping a single row per CDR3 protein. Found here are 95,000 to 150,000 distinct CDR3 sequences, 95% to 96% of them singletons; the top ten hold less than 0.15%. Sequencing used CD4+ T cells from PBMCs. The receptors derive from a human donor with Susac syndrome.

The chain combines TRBV18 with TRBJ2-3, with D possibly matching TRBD1 (6 bases). The CDR3 extends over 17 amino acids. Trimming stripped 2 bases from V and 1 base from J, with 16 bases between. In germline, CDR1 is KGHSH, CDR2 LQKENI. Written as DNA, the CDR3 is TGTGCCAGCTCACCAATCGTAACAGGGACCGGCACAGATACGCAGTATTTT. Amino acid sequence: CASSPIVTGTGTDTQYF.

The chain employs TRBV28 and TRBJ2-3, with D maybe TRBD2 (5 bases). The CDR3 has 16 residues. The V end was cut by 2 bases, the J end by 1 base, with 13 bases between. Germline lookup yields CDR1 MDHEN and CDR2 SYDVKM. This CDR3 reads CASSLRGSGRTDTQYF. CDR3 in DNA: TGTGCCAGCAGTTTAAGAGGGAGCGGTCGCACAGATACGCAGTATTTT.

The gene calls are TRBV12-3 or TRBV12-4 and TRBJ1-4, with 8 bases identical to TRBD1. This CDR3 is built from 14 residues. V shed 2 bases and J 7 bases; nucleotides not matched to a gene: 3. CDR3 region: CASSLTGGGEKLFF. The CDR3 coding sequence is TGTGCCAGCAGTTTAACAGGGGGTGGTGAAAAACTGTTTTTT.

This clonotype was seen more than once but under ten times. The genes are TRBV12-3 or TRBV12-4 and TRBJ1-5; tentatively, D is TRBD1 (5 bases). The CDR3 runs 13 residues. V was clipped by 5 bases and J by 5 bases, with 10 bases between them. Written as DNA, the CDR3 is TGTGCCAGCAGTCCCGACAGTGATCAGCCCCAGCATTTT. The encoded protein is CASSPDSDQPQHF.

The rearrangement joins TRBV3-1 to TRBJ2-5; 13 positions match TRBD2. The CDR3 length is 16 residues. Germline loops: CDR1 LGHDT, CDR2 YNNKEL (reference sequence). Germline trimming cut 5 bases from V and 5 bases from J; bases unmatched to any gene: 8. CDR3 nucleotide sequence: TGTGCCAGCAGCAGACGGACTAGCGGGAGTGGCGAGACCCAGTACTTC. Residues: CASSRRTSGSGETQYF.

This sequence joins TRBV20-1 and TRBJ2-1, with 8 bases matching TRBD1. J lost 7 bases, V lost 0 bases, and 8 bases had no gene match. The CDR3 loop spans 15 amino acids. Germline V gives CDR1 DFQATT, CDR2 SNEGSKA (reference sequence). CDR3 residues: CSARDRDRISNEQFF. CDR3 coding DNA: TGCAGTGCTAGAGACCGGGACAGGATCTCTAATGAGCAGTTCTTC.

The chain employs TRBV20-1 and TRBJ1-4, with D perhaps TRBD1 (5 bases). The ends were cut back, 0 bases at V and 13 bases at J, with 15 bases in the middle. This CDR3 region has 13 residues. Germline CDR1 is DFQATT and CDR2 is SNEGSKA (reference sequence). The CDR3 spells CSARDRVDLRLFF. DNA of the CDR3: TGCAGTGCTAGAGACAGGGTCGACCTACGACTGTTTTTT.

V gene TRBV27 combines with J gene TRBJ2-3; TRBD1 might be the D (6 bases). CDR3 length: 16 amino acids. Deletions cut 0 bases from V and 1 base from J, with 11 bases between. The germline V gene has CDR1 MNHEY and CDR2 SMNVEV (reference sequence). CDR3 nucleotide sequence: TGTGCCAGCAGTTTATCGATAGCAGGGGGCACAGATACGCAGTATTTT. Translated: CASSLSIAGGTDTQYF.

The rearrangement links TRBV29-1 to TRBJ2-3; D ambiguous. V was shortened by 4 bases and J by 2 bases, with 4 bases between the two germline ends. The CDR3 is 11 amino acids. Germline loops: CDR1 SQVTM, CDR2 ANQGSEA. This CDR3 reads CSVVSTDTQYF. In DNA form, the CDR3 reads TGCAGCGTTGTATCCACAGATACGCAGTATTTT.

This chain joins TRBV3-1 and TRBJ2-5; possibly TRBD1 for D (5 bases). Germline CDR1 and CDR2: LGHDT and YNNKEL (reference sequence). This CDR3 region has 14 residues. V was clipped by 2 bases and J by 4 bases, with 11 bases between them. CDR3 nucleotides: TGTGCCAGCAGCCAACATGGACAATCAGAGACCCAGTACTTC. Residues: CASSQHGQSETQYF.

The V call is TRBV20-1, the J call TRBJ2-7; D is perhaps TRBD2 (5 bases). V was cut by 5 bases and J by 0 bases, with 11 bases left in between. The CDR3 consists of 13 residues. Germline V gene data show CDR1 as DFQATT and CDR2 as SNEGSKA (reference sequence). This chain's CDR3 is CSAFLGSSYEQYF. Written as DNA, the CDR3 is TGCAGTGCTTTTCTGGGGAGCTCCTACGAGCAGTACTTC.

V is TRBV5-6 and J is TRBJ2-7, with a weak D call TRBD2 (6 bases). V was cut by 0 bases and J by 0 bases, with 10 bases left in between. Germline V lookup: CDR1 SGHDT, CDR2 YYEEEE. This CDR3 has 15 residues. The CDR3 bases are TGTGCCAGCAGCTTGGGTGGGAGGTACTCCTACGAGCAGTACTTC. Its translation is CASSLGGRYSYEQYF.

The CDR3 region is CASSLIMPGGLGEQYF. CDR3 DNA: TGTGCCAGCAGTTTAATTATGCCAGGCGGGCTAGGGGAGCAGTACTTC. This chain connects TRBV28 to TRBJ2-7; a possible D gene is TRBD2 (5 bases). Looked up from germline, CDR1 is MDHEN and CDR2 is SYDVKM. V was trimmed by 2 bases and J by 7 bases, leaving 21 bases between them. This CDR3 comprises 16 residues. Full variable domain (outside the CDR3, taken from reference TRBV28 and TRBJ2-7): DVKVTQSSRYLVKRTGEKVFLECVQDMDHENMFWYRQDPGLGLRLIYFSYDVKMKEKGDIPEGYSVSREKKERFSLILESASTNQTSMYLCASSLIMPGGLGEQYFGPGTRLTVT.

The chain has TRBV6-5 and TRBJ1-2; D perhaps matches TRBD1 (5 bases). CDR1 is MNHEY, CDR2 SVGAGI, per germline. Trimming took 2 bases from V and 2 from J, leaving 12 bases between them. This CDR3 contains 15 residues. CDR3 region: CASSYRGKGNYGYTF. CDR3 coding DNA: TGTGCCAGCAGTTACCGGGGAAAGGGGAACTATGGCTACACCTTC.

For this clonotype: A junction end diverges from the germline sequence, so it may reflect a read error. The chain has TRBV19 and TRBJ2-7; possibly TRBD2 for D (6 bases). The CDR3 loop spans 13 amino acids. Germline V gene lookup returns CDR1 LNHDA and CDR2 SQIVND (reference sequence). CDR3 nucleotide sequence: TGTGCCAGTAGACTGAGGGACTCCGACGAGCAGTACTTC. Residues: CASRLRDSDEQYF.